This section outlines one T cell receptor (beta chain) sequence together with its context. Antigen unknown. This record comes from a study of memory CD4+ T cells and cytomegalovirus serostatus. Overall study findings and caveats: Each of 65 to 75 CMV-associated TCRbeta sequences occurred in one to five individuals.

The sort gate was single viable CD3+CD4+CD8-CD45RO+ cells for memory CD4+ T cells. Per the original methods: Out-of-frame sequences were removed, leaving 2 million to 2.5 million distinct TCRbeta sequences. Repertoires were generated with immunoSEQ multiplex PCR, while TCRdb's copy carries only in-frame clones and drops some. V, J and clone size reflect that table, while D and trimming were determined from the DNA. The table records about 59,000 clones, around 80% of them present only once. With 4 bases removed from V and 7 bases from J, the gap between germline ends came to 18 bases. Germline V lookup: CDR1 SGHDT, CDR2 YYEEEE. This CDR3 region has 15 residues.

Sequenced material: memory CD4+ T cells from blood. The chain is built from TRBV5-6 and TRBJ2-4; the D gene could be TRBD1 or TRBD2 (6 bases each). This clonotype was sampled from an adult in good health and CMV-seronegative. CDR3 loop: CASSRRGASGNIQYF. In nucleotides, the CDR3 is TGTGCCAGCAGCCGTAGGGGGGCGTCTGGGAACATTCAGTACTTC. Supplemented by reference TRBV5-6 and TRBJ2-4, the full variable domain reads DAGVTQSPTHLIKTRGQQVTLRCSPKSGHDTVSWYQQALGQGPQFIFQYYEEEERQRGNFPDRFSGHQFPNYSSELNVNALLLGDSALYLCASSRRGASGNIQYFGAGTRLSVL.